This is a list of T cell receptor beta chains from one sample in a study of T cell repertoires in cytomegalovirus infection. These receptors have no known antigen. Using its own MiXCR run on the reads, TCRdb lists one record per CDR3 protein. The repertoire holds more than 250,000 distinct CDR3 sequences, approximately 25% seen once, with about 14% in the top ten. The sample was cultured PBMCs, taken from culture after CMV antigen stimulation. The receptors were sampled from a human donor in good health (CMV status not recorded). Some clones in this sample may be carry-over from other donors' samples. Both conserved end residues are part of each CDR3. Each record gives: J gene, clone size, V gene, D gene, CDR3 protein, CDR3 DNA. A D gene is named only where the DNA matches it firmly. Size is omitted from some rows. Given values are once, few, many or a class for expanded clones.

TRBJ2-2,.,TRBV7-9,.,CASSPPANPTGELFF,TGTGCCAGCAGCCCCCCAGCCAACCCTACCGGGGAGCTGTTTTTT
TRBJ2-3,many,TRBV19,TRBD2,CASSRIRDYPSTDTQYF,TGTGCCAGTAGCCGGATCCGGGACTATCCTAGCACAGATACGCAGTATTTT
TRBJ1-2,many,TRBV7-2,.,CASSLSFGTGSSYGYTF,TGTGCCAGCAGCTTAAGTTTTGGTACAGGGAGCAGTTATGGCTACACCTTC
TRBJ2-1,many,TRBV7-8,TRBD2,CASSPWVSGSGPYNEQFF,TGTGCCAGCAGCCCCTGGGTTAGCGGGAGCGGTCCCTACAATGAGCAGTTCTTC
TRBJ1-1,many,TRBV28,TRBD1,CASRPSTGGGTEAFF,TGTGCCAGCAGACCTTCGACAGGGGGCGGCACTGAAGCTTTCTTT
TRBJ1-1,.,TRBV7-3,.,CASSQGYGEAFF,TGTGCCAGCAGCCAAGGGTACGGTGAAGCTTTCTTT
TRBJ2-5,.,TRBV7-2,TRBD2,CASSSEAGVVETQYF,TGTGCCAGCAGCTCCGAAGCGGGAGTAGTTGAGACCCAGTACTTC
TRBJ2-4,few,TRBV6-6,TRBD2,CATGASGSRGKNIQYF,TGTGCCACAGGGGCTAGCGGGAGCCGGGGCAAAAACATTCAGTACTTC
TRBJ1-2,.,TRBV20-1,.,CSARDITTNRDGYTF,TGCAGTGCTAGAGATATAACGACCAATCGGGATGGCTACACCTTC
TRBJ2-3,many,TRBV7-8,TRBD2,CASSLLGSGSTDTQYF,TGTGCCAGCAGCTTACTGGGTAGCGGGAGCACAGATACGCAGTATTTT
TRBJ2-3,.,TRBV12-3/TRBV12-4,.,CASSPSNQQDTQYF,TGTGCCAGCAGTCCCTCTAACCAGCAGGATACGCAGTATTTT
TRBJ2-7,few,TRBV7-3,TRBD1,CASSSGTGINEQYF,TGTGCCAGCAGCTCCGGGACAGGGATCAACGAGCAGTACTTC
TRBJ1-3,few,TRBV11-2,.,CASSLVHRPGAGNTIYF,TGTGCCAGCAGCTTAGTTCATCGGCCAGGGGCTGGAAACACCATATATTTT
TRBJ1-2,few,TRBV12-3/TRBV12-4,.,CASRRTGGGYTF,TGTGCCAGCAGACGAACTGGAGGTGGCTACACCTTC
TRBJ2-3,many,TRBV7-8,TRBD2,CASSLLGLAGVGDTQYF,TGTGCCAGCAGCTTATTGGGACTAGCGGGAGTGGGAGATACGCAGTATTTT
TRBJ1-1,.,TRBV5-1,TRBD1,CASSLQGGGHTEAFF,TGCGCCAGCAGCTTGCAAGGAGGGGGCCACACTGAAGCTTTCTTT
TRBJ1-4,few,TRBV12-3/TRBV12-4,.,CASKTGWNEKLFF,TGTGCCAGCAAAACAGGGTGGAATGAAAAACTGTTTTTT